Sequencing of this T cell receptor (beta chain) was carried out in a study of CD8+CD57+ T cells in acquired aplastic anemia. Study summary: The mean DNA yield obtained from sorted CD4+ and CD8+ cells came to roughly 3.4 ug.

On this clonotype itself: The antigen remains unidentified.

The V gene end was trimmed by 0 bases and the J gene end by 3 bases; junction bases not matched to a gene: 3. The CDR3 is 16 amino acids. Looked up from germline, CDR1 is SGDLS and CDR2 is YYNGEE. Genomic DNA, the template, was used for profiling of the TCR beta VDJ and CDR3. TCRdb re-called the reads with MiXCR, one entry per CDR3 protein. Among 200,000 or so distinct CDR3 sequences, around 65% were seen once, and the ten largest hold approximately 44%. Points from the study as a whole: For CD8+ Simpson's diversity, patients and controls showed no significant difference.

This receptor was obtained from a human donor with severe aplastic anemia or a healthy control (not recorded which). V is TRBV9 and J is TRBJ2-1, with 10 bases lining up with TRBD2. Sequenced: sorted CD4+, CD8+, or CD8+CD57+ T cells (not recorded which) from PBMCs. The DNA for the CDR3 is TGTGCCAGCAGCGTAGACCCTAGCGGGAGCTACAATGAGCAGTTCTTC. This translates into CASSVDPSGSYNEQFF.